A selection of T cell receptor beta chains follows, all from one sample in a study of blood T cell repertoires in COVID-19. This table comes from immunoSEQ multiplex PCR, and its TCRdb copy is limited to in-frame clones, with some not included. The sample includes 200,000 to 250,000 clones, 84% seen only once; the top ten take approximately 1.8%. The sample taken for sequencing was PBMCs or T cells enriched from blood (not recorded which). These receptors came from a man aged 55 to 70 who had recovered from COVID-19. Each CDR3 is given with its conserved first and last residue. Fields, in order: J gene, clone size, D gene, CDR3 length, V gene, CDR3 protein, CDR3 DNA. A D gene is named only where the DNA matches it firmly. Clone size, where shown, is once, few, many, or a class for clones that have expanded.

j_gene: TRBJ2-1
abundance: .
d_gene: TRBD1
len: 12
v_gene: TRBV11-3
CDR3aa: CASSRDRGEQFF
CDR3nt: TGTGCCAGCAGCCGGGACAGGGGCGAGCAGTTCTTC

j_gene: TRBJ1-4
abundance: .
d_gene: TRBD1
len: 14
v_gene: TRBV3-1/TRBV3-2
CDR3aa: CASRRQGPNEKLFF
CDR3nt: TGTGCCAGCAGAAGACAGGGCCCTAATGAAAAACTGTTTTTT

j_gene: TRBJ1-2
abundance: .
d_gene: .
len: 14
v_gene: TRBV9
CDR3aa: CASSVAGSNYGYTF
CDR3nt: TGTGCCAGCAGCGTAGCGGGGTCTAACTATGGCTACACCTTC

j_gene: TRBJ1-4
abundance: .
d_gene: .
len: 15
v_gene: TRBV5-1
CDR3aa: CASSLNRAFREKLFF
CDR3nt: TGCGCCAGCAGCTTAAACAGGGCGTTCCGGGAAAAACTGTTTTTT

j_gene: TRBJ1-6
abundance: .
d_gene: TRBD1
len: 15
v_gene: TRBV5-1
CDR3aa: CASSLGQGAYSPLHF
CDR3nt: TGCGCCAGCAGCTTGGGACAGGGGGCTTACTCACCCCTCCACTTT

j_gene: TRBJ1-2
abundance: .
d_gene: TRBD1
len: 13
v_gene: TRBV5-6
CDR3aa: CASSIDRGGGYTF
CDR3nt: TGTGCCAGCAGCATCGACAGGGGTGGAGGCTACACCTTC

j_gene: TRBJ1-1
abundance: .
d_gene: .
len: 11
v_gene: TRBV20-1
CDR3aa: CSAHPGFEAFF
CDR3nt: TGCAGTGCTCACCCCGGGTTTGAAGCTTTCTTT

j_gene: TRBJ1-4
abundance: once
d_gene: TRBD1
len: 14
v_gene: TRBV3-1/TRBV3-2
CDR3aa: CASSLRGFNEKLFF
CDR3nt: TGTGCCAGCAGCCTCAGGGGGTTTAATGAAAAACTGTTTTTT

j_gene: TRBJ1-5
abundance: once
d_gene: TRBD1
len: 18
v_gene: TRBV18
CDR3aa: CASSHDGTGDLGNQPQHF
CDR3nt: TGTGCCAGCTCACACGACGGGACAGGGGATTTAGGCAATCAGCCCCAGCATTTT

j_gene: TRBJ2-7
abundance: .
d_gene: TRBD2
len: 15
v_gene: TRBV5-1
CDR3aa: CASSPTTSGANEQYF
CDR3nt: TGCGCCAGCAGCCCCACTACTAGCGGGGCCAACGAGCAGTACTTC

j_gene: TRBJ2-7
abundance: .
d_gene: TRBD2
len: 16
v_gene: TRBV19
CDR3aa: CASSPRTSGGSYEQYF
CDR3nt: TGTGCCAGTAGTCCCAGGACTAGCGGGGGTTCCTACGAGCAGTACTTC

j_gene: TRBJ2-5
abundance: .
d_gene: TRBD2
len: 16
v_gene: TRBV28
CDR3aa: CASSSTWGGAQETQYF
CDR3nt: TGTGCCAGCAGTTCCACGTGGGGAGGGGCACAAGAGACCCAGTACTTC

j_gene: TRBJ1-4
abundance: .
d_gene: .
len: 15
v_gene: TRBV19
CDR3aa: CASSSGAVTNEKLFF
CDR3nt: TGTGCCAGTAGTAGTGGGGCTGTAACTAATGAAAAACTGTTTTTT

j_gene: TRBJ2-3
abundance: once
d_gene: .
len: 13
v_gene: TRBV29-1
CDR3aa: CSVEDVQRGTQYF
CDR3nt: TGCAGCGTTGAAGATGTCCAGCGTGGTACGCAGTATTTT

j_gene: TRBJ2-6
abundance: .
d_gene: TRBD1
len: 18
v_gene: TRBV10-3
CDR3aa: CAISDGTGFLSGANVLTF
CDR3nt: TGTGCCATCAGTGACGGGACAGGGTTCTTATCTGGGGCCAACGTCCTGACTTTC

j_gene: TRBJ1-4
abundance: .
d_gene: .
len: 13
v_gene: TRBV2
CDR3aa: CASSVETGEKLFF
CDR3nt: TGTGCCAGCAGTGTCGAGACAGGAGAAAAACTGTTTTTT

j_gene: TRBJ1-2
abundance: .
d_gene: .
len: 13
v_gene: TRBV7-9
CDR3aa: CASSAQGPYGYTF
CDR3nt: TGTGCCAGCAGCGCGCAGGGGCCCTATGGCTACACCTTC

j_gene: TRBJ2-3
abundance: .
d_gene: TRBD2
len: 16
v_gene: TRBV7-2
CDR3aa: CASSLTRDYSTDTQYF
CDR3nt: TGTGCCAGCAGCTTGACCCGGGACTATAGCACAGATACGCAGTATTTT

j_gene: TRBJ2-7
abundance: few
d_gene: .
len: 13
v_gene: TRBV18
CDR3aa: CASSPGLSYEQYF
CDR3nt: TGTGCCAGCTCACCAGGTTTGAGCTACGAGCAGTACTTC

j_gene: TRBJ1-5
abundance: .
d_gene: .
len: 13
v_gene: TRBV27
CDR3aa: CASSSTTNQPQHF
CDR3nt: TGTGCCAGCAGTTCGACTACCAATCAGCCCCAGCATTTT

j_gene: TRBJ2-2
abundance: .
d_gene: TRBD2
len: 16
v_gene: TRBV24-1
CDR3aa: CATSDREGDWTGELFF
CDR3nt: TGTGCCACCAGTGACAGGGAGGGTGATTGGACCGGGGAGCTGTTTTTT

j_gene: TRBJ1-2
abundance: few
d_gene: .
len: 14
v_gene: TRBV14
CDR3aa: CASSPLRSTMGYTF
CDR3nt: TGTGCCAGCAGCCCACTCCGGTCAACTATGGGCTACACCTTC

j_gene: TRBJ2-2
abundance: .
d_gene: TRBD1
len: 15
v_gene: TRBV3-1/TRBV3-2
CDR3aa: CASSYLGQGTGELFF
CDR3nt: TGTGCCAGCAGCTACCTGGGACAGGGGACCGGGGAGCTGTTTTTT

j_gene: TRBJ2-5
abundance: .
d_gene: .
len: 14
v_gene: TRBV3-1/TRBV3-2
CDR3aa: CASSRWTAKETQYF
CDR3nt: TGTGCCAGCAGCCGCTGGACAGCTAAAGAGACCCAGTACTTC

j_gene: TRBJ1-2
abundance: .
d_gene: TRBD1
len: 13
v_gene: TRBV18
CDR3aa: CASSPGTAYGYTF
CDR3nt: TGTGCCAGCTCACCCGGGACAGCCTATGGCTACACCTTC

j_gene: TRBJ2-2
abundance: .
d_gene: TRBD2
len: 16
v_gene: TRBV9
CDR3aa: CASSPSSGGNTGELFF
CDR3nt: TGTGCCAGCAGCCCTTCTAGCGGGGGTAACACCGGGGAGCTGTTTTTT

j_gene: TRBJ2-1
abundance: .
d_gene: .
len: 14
v_gene: TRBV3-1/TRBV3-2
CDR3aa: CASSLRGPYNEQFF
CDR3nt: TGTGCCAGCAGCCTGCGGGGGCCCTACAATGAGCAGTTCTTC

j_gene: TRBJ1-1
abundance: .
d_gene: .
len: 15
v_gene: TRBV13
CDR3aa: CASSPTGIRGLEAFF
CDR3nt: TGTGCCAGCAGCCCGACGGGAATCAGGGGTCTTGAAGCTTTCTTT

j_gene: TRBJ2-7
abundance: .
d_gene: TRBD1
len: 15
v_gene: TRBV5-1
CDR3aa: CASSLPGTGSYEQYF
CDR3nt: TGCGCCAGCAGCTTGCCCGGGACAGGGTCCTACGAGCAGTACTTC

j_gene: TRBJ2-3
abundance: .
d_gene: TRBD1
len: 15
v_gene: TRBV5-6
CDR3aa: CASSSAGTGTDTQYF
CDR3nt: TGTGCCAGCAGCTCCGCCGGGACAGGCACAGATACGCAGTATTTT

j_gene: TRBJ1-4
abundance: .
d_gene: .
len: 15
v_gene: TRBV6-5
CDR3aa: CASSDPGGGGEKLFF
CDR3nt: TGTGCCAGCAGCGACCCCGGGGGCGGGGGTGAAAAACTGTTTTTT

j_gene: TRBJ1-4
abundance: .
d_gene: TRBD1
len: 15
v_gene: TRBV11-3
CDR3aa: CASSRRDRGNEKLFF
CDR3nt: TGTGCCAGCAGCCGACGGGACAGGGGGAATGAAAAACTGTTTTTT

j_gene: TRBJ1-5
abundance: .
d_gene: TRBD1
len: 16
v_gene: TRBV11-3
CDR3aa: CAGPGTGECFCQPQHF
CDR3nt: TGTGCCGGTCCTGGGACAGGAGAGTGTTTTTGTCAGCCCCAGCATTTT

j_gene: TRBJ2-7
abundance: few
d_gene: .
len: 14
v_gene: TRBV7-2
CDR3aa: CASSAGFARREQYF
CDR3nt: TGTGCCAGCAGCGCGGGCTTTGCGAGGCGCGAGCAGTACTTC

j_gene: TRBJ1-2
abundance: once
d_gene: TRBD1
len: 14
v_gene: TRBV18
CDR3aa: CASSPDRANYGYTF
CDR3nt: TGTGCCAGCTCACCAGACAGGGCTAACTATGGCTACACCTTC

j_gene: TRBJ1-2
abundance: .
d_gene: TRBD1
len: 14
v_gene: TRBV7-2
CDR3aa: CASSFGQAYYGYTF
CDR3nt: TGTGCCAGCAGCTTCGGACAGGCGTACTATGGCTACACCTTC

j_gene: TRBJ1-3
abundance: .
d_gene: .
len: 13
v_gene: TRBV6-5
CDR3aa: CASLQNLGNTIYF
CDR3nt: TGTGCCAGCTTACAGAACCTTGGAAACACCATATATTTT

j_gene: TRBJ1-5
abundance: .
d_gene: TRBD1
len: 13
v_gene: TRBV6-5
CDR3aa: CASSTTGDQPQHF
CDR3nt: TGTGCCAGCAGTACAACAGGGGATCAGCCCCAGCATTTT

j_gene: TRBJ1-5
abundance: .
d_gene: TRBD1
len: 17
v_gene: TRBV11-3
CDR3aa: CASSLEQGGRGNQPQHF
CDR3nt: TGTGCCAGCAGCTTAGAGCAGGGGGGCAGGGGCAATCAGCCCCAGCATTTT

j_gene: TRBJ1-1
abundance: .
d_gene: .
len: 15
v_gene: TRBV5-6
CDR3aa: CASGELGATNTEAFF
CDR3nt: TGTGCCAGCGGCGAATTAGGAGCAACGAACACTGAAGCTTTCTTT

j_gene: TRBJ2-1
abundance: .
d_gene: .
len: 12
v_gene: TRBV10-1
CDR3aa: CASSAGFNEQFF
CDR3nt: TGCGCCAGCAGTGCAGGGTTCAATGAACAGTTCTTC

j_gene: TRBJ2-3
abundance: .
d_gene: TRBD1
len: 15
v_gene: TRBV19
CDR3aa: CASSIEGGEGDTQYF
CDR3nt: TGTGCCAGTAGTATAGAAGGGGGCGAGGGAGATACGCAGTATTTT

j_gene: TRBJ1-6
abundance: .
d_gene: .
len: 14
v_gene: TRBV27
CDR3aa: CASSPVERGAPLHF
CDR3nt: TGTGCCAGCAGTCCCGTGGAGCGTGGTGCTCCCCTCCACTTT

j_gene: TRBJ2-5
abundance: .
d_gene: .
len: 15
v_gene: TRBV7-7
CDR3aa: CASSSGRAGQETQYF
CDR3nt: TGTGCTAGCAGCTCCGGCCGGGCGGGACAAGAGACCCAGTACTTC

j_gene: TRBJ1-3
abundance: .
d_gene: .
len: 14
v_gene: TRBV9
CDR3aa: CASSAGDSGNTIYF
CDR3nt: TGTGCCAGCAGCGCAGGGGACTCTGGAAACACCATATATTTT

j_gene: TRBJ2-7
abundance: few
d_gene: TRBD2
len: 15
v_gene: TRBV11-2
CDR3aa: CASSLGSSGHYEQYF
CDR3nt: TGTGCCAGCAGCTTAGGCTCTAGCGGACACTACGAGCAGTACTTC

j_gene: TRBJ2-1
abundance: .
d_gene: TRBD1
len: 15
v_gene: TRBV11-2
CDR3aa: CASSSHRGKDNEQFF
CDR3nt: TGTGCCAGCAGCAGCCACAGGGGGAAAGACAATGAGCAGTTCTTC

j_gene: TRBJ1-1
abundance: .
d_gene: .
len: 15
v_gene: TRBV18
CDR3aa: CASSPIAGENFEAFF
CDR3nt: TGTGCCAGCTCACCAATAGCAGGGGAGAACTTTGAAGCTTTCTTT

j_gene: TRBJ1-1
abundance: .
d_gene: TRBD1
len: 14
v_gene: TRBV6-2/TRBV6-3
CDR3aa: CASRPGTGATEAFF
CDR3nt: TGTGCCAGCCGCCCCGGGACAGGGGCTACTGAAGCTTTCTTT

j_gene: TRBJ1-4
abundance: once
d_gene: .
len: 15
v_gene: TRBV19
CDR3aa: CASRGTGSTNEKLFF
CDR3nt: TGTGCCAGTCGGGGAACAGGGTCAACTAATGAAAAACTGTTTTTT

j_gene: TRBJ2-1
abundance: .
d_gene: .
len: 11
v_gene: TRBV20-1
CDR3aa: CSASWGDEQFF
CDR3nt: TGCAGTGCTAGTTGGGGAGATGAGCAGTTCTTC

j_gene: TRBJ1-2
abundance: .
d_gene: TRBD1
len: 13
v_gene: TRBV29-1
CDR3aa: CSVARGDSYGYTF
CDR3nt: TGCAGCGTTGCCCGCGGGGACAGCTATGGCTACACCTTC

j_gene: TRBJ2-5
abundance: .
d_gene: .
len: 13
v_gene: TRBV13
CDR3aa: CASSLGTQETQYF
CDR3nt: TGTGCCAGCAGCTTAGGGACTCAAGAGACCCAGTACTTC

j_gene: TRBJ2-1
abundance: .
d_gene: TRBD2
len: 15
v_gene: TRBV7-3
CDR3aa: CASSSGLAGGNEQFF
CDR3nt: TGTGCCAGCAGCTCGGGACTAGCGGGGGGAAATGAGCAGTTCTTC